This TCR beta chain was sequenced during a study of tumor-infiltrating lymphocytes in primary liver carcinoma (dated by TCRdb to about 2017). At the level of the whole study: Four or five patients with histopathologically diagnosed primary liver carcinoma underwent surgical resection in China between 2015 and 2016. High reproducibility was observed for the technical replicate repertoires, with mean shared-clone rates roughly 0.89 and correlation coefficients above 0.98. Each sample produced about 3.5 to 8 million productive TCRbeta reads, and read depth showed no significant difference between tissue types. The study combined TCRbeta repertoire sequencing, expression microarrays and whole-exome sequencing across five regions of each liver tumor, with adjacent normal tissue and blood. Of the five patients (three men and two women, aged 30 to 69 years), four had hepatocellular carcinoma and one had combined HCC and intrahepatic cholangiocarcinoma. The five patients had tumors of stage T1-T3 N0M0, with maximum diameters ranging from about 4.2 to 10 cm. A total of approximately 35 specimens from 5 patients underwent TCRbeta repertoire sequencing, comprising roughly 25 tumor regions, 5 adjacent noncancerous liver tissues and 5 peripheral blood samples.

A note on this clonotype: No cognate antigen has been identified for it. A junction end diverges from the germline sequence, so it may reflect a read error.

According to the germline V gene, CDR1 reads SGHAT and CDR2 reads FQNNGV. The CDR3 contains 15 residues, cysteine and phenylalanine counted. Only CDR3 DNA remains: 45 bases, in frame from the first base. TCRbeta-specific cDNA was reverse-transcribed from 500 ng total RNA using a constant-region primer and ProtoScript II reverse transcriptase. Three nested multiplex PCR rounds, following a slightly modified ARM-PCR procedure, were used to build the TCRbeta libraries. Each of the first two PCR rounds ran for approximately 10 cycles using multiplex TRBV1-TRBV30 forward primers together with a Cbeta reverse primer. Sample barcodes and Illumina adapters were attached in a final 25-cycle PCR using Deep VentR polymerase. Before sequencing, amplicons of 200-500 bp were gel-purified using a QIAquick gel extraction kit. The TCRbeta amplicons were sequenced with 250-bp paired-end reads on an Illumina HiSeq 2500. In the authors' own workflow: Quality trimming of reads was performed with Trimmomatic v0.33, and paired reads were merged with FLASH v1.2.11 so that full CDR3 sequences could be recovered. MiGEC v1.2.1b assigned V, D and J germline segments to the rearranged TCRbeta sequences. VDJtools v1.0.0 computed clonotype statistics and Shannon-Wiener diversity indices. To cut down on sampling bias, every analysis after diversity analysis relied on just the 250 most abundant clonotypes from each sample. Using fastp at Q25 and MiXCR, TCRdb reprocessed the public reads and kept productive beta chains. CDR3 protein sequences are deduplicated, and each keeps its most common genes and DNA. TCRdb's processing, not the authors', yielded these V and J calls. Within this sample are 300,000 to 400,000 distinct CDR3 sequences, with 65% of them counted one time only. Under 8.5% of the sample comes from the top ten.

Broader findings and caveats from the paper: Consistent with antigen-driven expansion, pairs of tumor regions showed higher repertoire overlap (mean roughly 35%) than either tumor-adjacent pairs (about 17%) or tumor-blood pairs (roughly 14%). Because the samples were bulk and unsorted, CD4+ and CD8+ T cell repertoires could not be compared. A significantly larger repertoire fraction was made up by the top 250 clones in tumors than in blood (p = 0.039). Because sequencing covered only the TCR beta chain and unpaired alpha chains were not captured, true repertoire diversity is likely underestimated. The study included only a handful of patients, and the authors note findings should be validated in a larger study.

RNA from unsorted whole blood was extracted with TRIzol reagent, and germline DNA was obtained with the DNeasy Blood & Tissue kit. Chronic HBV infection was present in the patients, and the patients were treatment-naive at sampling. Before surgery, four milliliters of peripheral blood were collected into K2EDTA tubes. The sequenced material came from peripheral blood. This sequence originates from a man aged 40-55 years with primary liver carcinoma and hepatitis B virus infection. The sequence links TRBV11-2 to TRBJ1-1; confidence is insufficient to name the D gene. The bases read TGTGCCAGCAGCTTACTCTCAGTCATGAACACTAAAGCTTTCTTT. The translation is CASSLLSVMNTKAFF.